This T cell receptor (beta chain) originates from a study of blood T cell repertoires in COVID-19. This clone has a handful of counts. The V and J ends lost 4 bases and 8 bases, in that order; junction bases with no gene match: 11. The CDR3 has 16 residues. The germline V gene encodes CDR1 SGHVS and CDR2 FQNEAQ. Data came from immunoSEQ multiplex PCR; TCRdb stores just in-frame clones and leaves some out. The repertoire has about 230,000 clones, 85% of them found once; the top ten carry 5.1%. This chain connects TRBV7-8 to TRBJ1-4, with TRBD1 matching 9 bases. The clonotype was recovered from a man aged 50 to 60 with COVID-19, enrolled during active disease. The sample was peripheral blood. The CDR3 DNA is TGTGCCAGCAGCTCTGGATCTAACAGGGGGCGGGAAAAACTGTTTTTT. Translated: CASSSGSNRGREKLFF.